These 9 T cell receptor beta chains were all obtained from the same sample, sequenced in a study of OX40 agonist ivuxolimab in advanced cancers. The table came from immunoSEQ multiplex PCR; TCRdb's copy has only in-frame clones and leaves some out. The table lists approximately 70,000 clones, 70% to 90% of them singletons. The source material was CD4+ or CD8+ T cells sorted from blood, sampled in a trial of the OX40 agonist ivuxolimab. The receptors here all came from an adult with an advanced solid tumor such as melanoma, head and neck, liver or kidney cancer.

The rearrangement uses TRBV6-1 and TRBJ1-4, with 8 bases matching TRBD1. The germline V gene has CDR1 MNHNS and CDR2 SASEGT. The CDR3 spans 14 residues. V shed 8 bases, J shed 2 bases, and the junction held 4 bases outside the gene matches. The CDR3 DNA follows: TGTGCCAGCCGGGACAGGTCGACTAATGAAAAACTGTTTTTT. Protein: CASRDRSTNEKLFF.

The CDR3 DNA follows: TGTGCCAGCACCCACGAACCCTACGAGCAGTACTTC. It encodes CASTHEPYEQYF. This chain uses TRBV6-5 with TRBJ2-7; D is unresolved. The germline V gene has CDR1 MNHEY and CDR2 SVGAGI. CDR3 length equals 12 residues. V was shortened by 7 bases and J by 2 bases, with 9 bases between the two germline ends.

In its sample, this clone was seen once. The gene calls are TRBV10-3 and TRBJ2-2; D perhaps matches TRBD2 (6 bases). This CDR3 has 13 residues. Germline V CDR1 and CDR2: ENHRY, SYGVKD. V lost 8 bases and J lost 1, with 8 bases in between. In DNA form, the CDR3 reads TGTGCCATCGCCGGGGGGAACACCGGGGAGCTGTTTTTT. This codes for CAIAGGNTGELFF.

This clone occurred once. This chain's CDR3 is CASRGRPPIGGYTF. In DNA form, the CDR3 reads TGTGCCAGCAGGGGGCGGCCCCCGATCGGTGGCTACACCTTC. The V gene is TRBV9, the J gene TRBJ1-2; D possibly corresponds to TRBD1 (5 bases). Deletions cut 5 bases from V and 7 bases from J, with 18 bases between. This CDR3 is built from 14 residues. Germline V gene lookup returns CDR1 SGDLS and CDR2 YYNGEE.

This clone turned up a few times. The V gene is TRBV5-6, the J gene TRBJ1-1; 12 bases fit TRBD1. Germline V CDR1 and CDR2: SGHDT, YYEEEE. CDR3 length: 16 residues. V lost 4 bases, J lost 1 base, and 5 bases stayed unmatched. Here the CDR3 reads CASSPGTGGWNTEAFF. The CDR3 nucleotides read TGTGCCAGCAGCCCGGGGACAGGGGGCTGGAACACTGAAGCTTTCTTT.

This clone was detected once. This chain links TRBV15 with TRBJ2-4; 7 nucleotides agree with TRBD1. This CDR3 is built from 16 residues. The germline V gene has CDR1 LNHNV and CDR2 YYDKDF (reference sequence). V lost 8 bases and J lost 1; bases outside the gene matches: 11. CDR3: CATGLGQSGAKNIQYF. CDR3 in DNA: TGTGCCACCGGACTGGGACAGTCGGGGGCCAAAAACATTCAGTACTTC.

The genes are TRBV4-2 and TRBJ1-6; TRBD1 matches 8 bases. Germline lookup yields CDR1 LGHNA and CDR2 YNFKEQ. The CDR3 sequence is 15 residues long. Trimming at V came to 0 bases and at J to 12 bases, leaving 7 bases not matched to a gene. Here the CDR3 reads CASSQDRTGSKPLHF. Here the CDR3 DNA reads TGTGCCAGCAGCCAAGATCGGACAGGGTCGAAACCCCTCCACTTT.

This clone has only one observation. The J gene is TRBJ2-3, the V gene TRBV29-1; 15 bases fit TRBD2. V shed 4 bases and J 2 bases; nucleotides not matched to a gene: 7. Germline V lookup: CDR1 SQVTM, CDR2 ANQGSEA. This CDR3 is 17 amino acids long. The DNA of the CDR3 is TGCAGCGTTGCGGGGGGACTAGCGGGAGGAACCACAGATACGCAGTATTTT. Translated: CSVAGGLAGGTTDTQYF.

This chain uses TRBV9 with TRBJ2-2; TRBD2 matches at 10 bases. Germline CDR1 and CDR2: SGDLS and YYNGEE. This CDR3 comprises 18 residues. Trimming at V came to 0 bases and at J to 6 bases, leaving 11 bases not matched to a gene. As DNA, the CDR3 is TGTGCCAGCAGCGTAGGAGCGGGAGGGCCAGGGGGCCCCGGGGAGCTGTTTTTT. Its protein product is CASSVGAGGPGGPGELFF.